This TCR beta chain was documented in a study of response to subunit inactivated influenza vaccine. Study outcomes and limitations: The authors suggested that every seasonal influenza vaccination recruits few new T cells.

For this clonotype: Its antigen remains unknown.

V was shortened by 0 bases and J by 3 bases, with 17 bases between the two germline ends. Germline CDR1 and CDR2: DFQATT and SNEGSKA (reference sequence). The CDR3 runs 16 residues. TCRdb analysed the RT-PCR reads with MiXCR anew, one entry per CDR3 protein. In the table there are roughly 760,000 distinct CDR3 sequences, 21% of which are singletons. The TCR originated in a man aged 45 to 65 who received an inactivated influenza vaccine. Source: PBMCs from blood, taken 4 to 6 days after vaccination. The gene calls are TRBV20-1 and TRBJ2-5; a weak D match, TRBD2 (5 bases). The CDR3 region is CSAREVSSGVKETQYF. The CDR3 coding sequence is TGCAGTGCTAGAGAGGTTTCGAGCGGTGTTAAAGAGACCCAGTACTTC.